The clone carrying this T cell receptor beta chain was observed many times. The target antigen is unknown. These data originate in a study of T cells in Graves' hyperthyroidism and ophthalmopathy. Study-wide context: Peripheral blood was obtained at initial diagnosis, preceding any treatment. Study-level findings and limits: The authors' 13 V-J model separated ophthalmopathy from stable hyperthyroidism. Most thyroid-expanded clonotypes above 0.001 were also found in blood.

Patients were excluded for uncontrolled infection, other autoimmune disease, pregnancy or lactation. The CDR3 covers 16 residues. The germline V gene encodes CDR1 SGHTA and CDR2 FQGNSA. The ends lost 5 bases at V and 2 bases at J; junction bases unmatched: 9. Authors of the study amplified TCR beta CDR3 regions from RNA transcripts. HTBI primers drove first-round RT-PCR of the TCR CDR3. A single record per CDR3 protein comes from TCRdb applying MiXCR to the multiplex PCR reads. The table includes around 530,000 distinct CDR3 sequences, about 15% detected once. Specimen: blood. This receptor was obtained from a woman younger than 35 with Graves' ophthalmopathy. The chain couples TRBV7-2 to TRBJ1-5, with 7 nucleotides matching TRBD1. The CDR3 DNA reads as TGTGCCAGCAGCCTAGGGGGCAGCCGGGGCAATCAGCCCCAGCATTTT. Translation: CASSLGGSRGNQPQHF.